Following are 12 T cell receptor beta chains from one sample sequenced in a study of early stage breast cancer tumors. Profiling relied on immunoSEQ multiplex PCR, and the TCRdb table lists in-frame clones only, not all of them. The sample holds around 25,000 clones, roughly 64% seen once. Sequenced material: breast tumor tissue. The source is a person between 60 and 70 years old with breast cancer.

This clone was detected once. The chain combines TRBV19 with TRBJ1-5, with a possible D match to TRBD1 (5 bases). The CDR3 loop spans 16 amino acids. Germline-derived CDR1 and CDR2 are LNHDA and SQIVND (reference sequence). The V gene lost 9 bases and the J gene lost 7 bases, with 25 bases spanning the gap. The CDR3 DNA is TGTGCCAGCAACGCGGTCTCGGTCAGGGAACGACAGCCCCAGCATTTT. It codes for CASNAVSVRERQPQHF. The full variable domain, completed using reference TRBV19 and TRBJ1-5, is DGGITQSPKYLFRKEGQNVTLSCEQNLNHDAMYWYRQDPGQGLRLIYYSQIVNDFQKGDIAEGYSVSREKKESFPLTVTSAQKNPTAFYLCASNAVSVRERQPQHFGDGTRLSIL.

This clone was counted ten times or more. The chain couples TRBV19 to TRBJ2-7, with 8 nucleotides matching TRBD2. The CDR3 has 17 amino acids. Per germline, CDR1 LNHDA and CDR2 SQIVND (reference sequence). V shed 6 bases and J 7 bases; nucleotides not matched to a gene: 20. The CDR3 is CASSLKSTTTSALEQYF. CDR3 nucleotide sequence: TGTGCCAGTAGCCTCAAATCCACGACGACTAGCGCTCTTGAGCAGTACTTC.

This clone is large within its sample. The rearrangement links TRBV5-1 to TRBJ1-2; D uncertain. Germline assignment: CDR1 SGHRS and CDR2 YFSETQ. The germline V and J ends were trimmed by 3 bases and 4 bases, with 19 bases remaining between them. This CDR3 is 16 amino acids long. The CDR3 DNA sequence: TGCGCCAGCAGCTCCGGAGGGAAGGTTTCCTTCTATGGCTACACCTTC. Encoded protein: CASSSGGKVSFYGYTF. Using reference TRBV5-1 and TRBJ1-2 for the parts outside the CDR3, the full variable domain is KAGVTQTPRYLIKTRGQQVTLSCSPISGHRSVSWYQQTPGQGLQFLFEYFSETQRNKGNFPGRFSGRQFSNSRSEMNVSTLELGDSALYLCASSSGGKVSFYGYTFGSGTRLTVV.

This chain uses TRBV10-2 with TRBJ2-7, with 10 nucleotides matching TRBD2. From germline, CDR1 is WSHSY and CDR2 SAAADI. This CDR3 is 14 amino acids long. The V and J ends lost 4 bases and 0 bases, in that order; junction bases with no gene match: 0. The CDR3 protein is CASSGTSGSYEQYF. The DNA for the CDR3 is TGCGCCAGCAGTGGGACTAGCGGCTCCTACGAGCAGTACTTC.

The chain carries TRBV10-3 and TRBJ1-4; possibly TRBD1 for D (5 bases). Per the germline V gene, CDR1 is ENHRY and CDR2 is SYGVKD. The CDR3 is made up of 15 amino acids. The V end lost 8 bases, the J end lost 0 bases, and 13 bases lay between the germline ends. CDR3 loop: CAIGAGRSTNEKLFF. The CDR3 DNA reads TGTGCCATCGGGGCAGGGAGGTCAACTAATGAAAAACTGTTTTTT.

The rearrangement links TRBV5-8 to TRBJ2-7, with 8 positions matching TRBD1. Germline values: CDR1 SGHTS, CDR2 YDEGEE. Germline trimming cut 4 bases from V and 2 bases from J; bases unmatched to any gene: 11. CDR3 size: 16 residues. The CDR3 reads CASSLYRGVDPYEQYF. DNA for the CDR3: TGTGCCAGCAGCCTTTACAGGGGGGTTGATCCCTACGAGCAGTACTTC.

The table lists this clone with a count of one. V is TRBV4-3 and J is TRBJ1-4; D uncertain. Trimming removed 0 bases from V and 8 bases from J, with 16 bases in between. Germline V gene sequence: CDR1 LGHNA, CDR2 YSLEER. This CDR3 region has 16 residues. The CDR3 here is CASSQDLASEEEKLFF. As DNA, the CDR3 is TGCGCCAGCAGCCAAGATCTAGCATCGGAGGAGGAAAAACTGTTTTTT.

This clone was seen only a few times. The chain employs TRBV19 and TRBJ1-5, with unresolved D. V lost 7 bases to trimming and J lost 7 bases, with 14 bases between them. The CDR3 is 13 residues long. Germline CDR1 LNHDA, CDR2 SQIVND (reference sequence). The CDR3 nucleotides are TGTGCCAGTACCCTCGGGATTTTGCAGCCCCAGCATTTT. It specifies CASTLGILQPQHF.

This clone was recorded a few times. The chain couples TRBV19 to TRBJ2-3, with TRBD2 as a possible D gene (6 bases). Germline V CDR1 and CDR2: LNHDA, SQIVND (reference sequence). This CDR3 is 14 amino acids long. Trimming left V 3 bases short and J 6 bases short, with 13 bases between. Here the CDR3 DNA reads TGTGCCAGTAGTATTCAAGAGGAGGGGGATACGCAGTATTTT. It specifies CASSIQEEGDTQYF.

This clone has only a few counts. The V call is TRBV15, the J call TRBJ2-5; D call uncertain. V was cut by 0 bases and J by 5 bases, with 4 bases left in between. Per germline, CDR1 LNHNV and CDR2 YYDKDF (reference sequence). The CDR3 loop spans 12 amino acids. CDR3 sequence: CATSRDRETQYF. CDR3 coding DNA: TGTGCCACCAGCAGAGATCGGGAGACCCAGTACTTC. The full variable domain, rest sourced from reference TRBV15 and TRBJ2-5, is DAMVIQNPRYQVTQFGKPVTLSCSQTLNHNVMYWYQQKSSQAPKLLFHYYDKDFNNEADTPDNFQSRRPNTSFCFLDIRSPGLGDTAMYLCATSRDRETQYFGPGTRLLVL.

The rearrangement uses TRBV29-1 and TRBJ2-3, with 10 nucleotides matching TRBD2. The CDR3 is 16 amino acids. The germline CDR1 and CDR2 sequences are SQVTM and ANQGSEA. J was trimmed by 2 bases and V by 4 bases; bases with no gene match: 9. The CDR3 region has the DNA TGCAGCGTTGTGGGTGGGACTAGCGCGGCCACAGATACGCAGTATTTT. This sequence encodes CSVVGGTSAATDTQYF.

This clone was seen a handful of times. This rearrangement joins TRBV19 to TRBJ1-3; possible D gene TRBD1, 5 bases. Looked up from germline, CDR1 is LNHDA and CDR2 is SQIVND (reference sequence). There are 15 residues in the CDR3. V lost 8 bases, J lost 0 bases, and 14 bases lay in between. The DNA for the CDR3 is TGTGCCAGTGGGACTTCCACCAACTCTGGAAACACCATATATTTT. This sequence encodes CASGTSTNSGNTIYF.